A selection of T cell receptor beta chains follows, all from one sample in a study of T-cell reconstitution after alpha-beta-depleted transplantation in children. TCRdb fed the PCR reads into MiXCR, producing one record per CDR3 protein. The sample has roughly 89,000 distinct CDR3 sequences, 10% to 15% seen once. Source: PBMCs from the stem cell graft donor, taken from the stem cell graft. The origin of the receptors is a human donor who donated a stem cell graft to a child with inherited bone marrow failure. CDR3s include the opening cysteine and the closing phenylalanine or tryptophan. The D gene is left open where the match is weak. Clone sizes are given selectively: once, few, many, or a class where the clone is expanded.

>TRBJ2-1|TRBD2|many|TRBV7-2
CASSSTSGSYEQFF
TGTGCCAGCAGCTCGACTAGCGGGAGCTATGAGCAGTTCTTC
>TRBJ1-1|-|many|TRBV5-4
CASSAPNTEAFF
TGTGCCAGCAGTGCACCGAACACTGAAGCTTTCTTT
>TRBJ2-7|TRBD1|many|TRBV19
CASSNPTGALEQYF
TGTGCCAGTAGTAACCCGACAGGGGCCCTCGAGCAGTACTTC
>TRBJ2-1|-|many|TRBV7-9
CASSLIVGQSDEQFF
TGTGCCAGCAGCTTAATTGTTGGCCAAAGCGATGAGCAGTTCTTC
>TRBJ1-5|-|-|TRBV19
CASSTLRDQPQHF
TGTGCCAGTAGTACTTTGAGGGATCAGCCCCAGCATTTT
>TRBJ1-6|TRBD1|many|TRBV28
CASSSLTGPNSPLHF
TGTGCCAGCAGCTCCCTGACAGGGCCTAATTCACCCCTCCACTTT
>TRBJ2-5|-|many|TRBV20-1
CSIRTGTGKETQYF
TGCAGTATACGGACCGGGACGGGAAAAGAGACCCAGTACTTC
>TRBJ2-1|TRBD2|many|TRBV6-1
CASSLASSGGDEQFF
TGTGCCAGCAGCCTCGCGAGCTCGGGGGGGGATGAGCAGTTCTTC
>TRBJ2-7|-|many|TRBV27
CASSLTVYAYEQYF
TGTGCCAGCAGCTTGACAGTGTACGCCTACGAGCAGTACTTC
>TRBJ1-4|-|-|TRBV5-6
CASSARLLWTKLFF
TGTGCCAGCAGCGCCAGGCTCCTCTGGACAAAACTGTTTTTT